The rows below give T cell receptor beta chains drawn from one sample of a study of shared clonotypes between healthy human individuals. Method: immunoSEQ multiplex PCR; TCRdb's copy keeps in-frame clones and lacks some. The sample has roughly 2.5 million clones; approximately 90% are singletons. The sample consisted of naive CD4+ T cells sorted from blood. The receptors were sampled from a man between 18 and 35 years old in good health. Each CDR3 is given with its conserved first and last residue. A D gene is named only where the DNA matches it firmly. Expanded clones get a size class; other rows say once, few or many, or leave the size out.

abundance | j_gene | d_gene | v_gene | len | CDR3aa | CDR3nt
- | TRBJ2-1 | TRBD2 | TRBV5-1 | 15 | CASRDPSGGPNEQFF | TGCGCCAGCCGCGACCCTAGCGGGGGTCCGAATGAGCAGTTCTTC
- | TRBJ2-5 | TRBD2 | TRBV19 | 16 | CASSETGLAGRETQYF | TGTGCCAGTAGTGAGACGGGACTAGCGGGAAGGGAGACCCAGTACTTC
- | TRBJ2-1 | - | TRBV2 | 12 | CASSRTVDEQFF | TGTGCCAGCAGCCGGACAGTGGATGAGCAGTTCTTC
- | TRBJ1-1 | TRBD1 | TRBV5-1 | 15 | CASSGNLNRGTEAFF | TGCGCCAGCAGCGGAAACCTTAACAGGGGCACTGAAGCTTTCTTT
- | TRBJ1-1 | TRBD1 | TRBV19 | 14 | CASSIRQGNTEAFF | TGTGCCAGTAGTATTCGACAGGGCAACACTGAAGCTTTCTTT
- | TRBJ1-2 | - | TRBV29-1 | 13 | CSVDRGPNYGYTF | TGCAGCGTTGACAGGGGCCCCAACTATGGCTACACCTTC
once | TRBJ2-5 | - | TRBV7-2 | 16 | CASSLLIFGMEETQYF | TGTGCCAGCAGCTTGCTCATATTCGGGATGGAAGAGACCCAGTACTTC
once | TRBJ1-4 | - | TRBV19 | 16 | CASSYITGTPNEKLFF | TGTGCCAGTAGTTACATAACAGGGACACCTAATGAAAAACTGTTTTTT
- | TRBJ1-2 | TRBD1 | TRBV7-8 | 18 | CASSKAGGAQLANYGYTF | TGTGCCAGCAGCAAAGCAGGGGGCGCGCAACTAGCTAACTATGGCTACACCTTC
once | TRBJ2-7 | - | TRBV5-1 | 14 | CASSLTANLDEQYF | TGCGCCAGCAGCTTGACGGCCAATTTGGACGAGCAGTACTTC
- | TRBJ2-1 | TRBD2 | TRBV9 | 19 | CASSVDAGVGAGGRDEQFF | TGTGCCAGCAGCGTAGACGCAGGGGTCGGAGCGGGAGGGCGAGATGAGCAGTTCTTC
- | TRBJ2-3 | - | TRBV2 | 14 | CASSDGVVRDTQYF | TGTGCCAGCAGTGATGGGGTGGTTCGAGATACGCAGTATTTT
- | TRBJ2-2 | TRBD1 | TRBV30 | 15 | CAWSVLDRDTGELFF | TGTGCCTGGAGTGTCCTGGACAGGGACACCGGGGAGCTGTTTTTT
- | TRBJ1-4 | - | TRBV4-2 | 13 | CASSQGLGEKLFF | TGTGCCAGCAGCCAGGGACTGGGGGAAAAACTGTTTTTT
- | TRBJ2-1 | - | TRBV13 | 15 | CASSLGGSGHNEQFF | TGTGCCAGCAGCTTAGGTGGGAGTGGCCACAATGAGCAGTTCTTC
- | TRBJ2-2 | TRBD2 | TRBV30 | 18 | CASPLGSGGMKGTGELFF | TGTGCCTCCCCCCTCGGCAGCGGGGGGATGAAGGGCACCGGGGAGCTGTTTTTT
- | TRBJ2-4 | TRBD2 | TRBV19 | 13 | CASSTAGGNIQYF | TGTGCCAGTAGTACCGCGGGGGGGAACATTCAGTACTTC
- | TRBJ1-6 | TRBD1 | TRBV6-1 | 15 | CASRDGQGYNSPLHF | TGTGCCAGCAGAGATGGACAGGGGTATAATTCACCCCTCCACTTT
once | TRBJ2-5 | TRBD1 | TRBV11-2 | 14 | CASSSRQGKETQYF | TGTGCCAGCAGCTCAAGACAGGGGAAAGAGACCCAGTACTTC
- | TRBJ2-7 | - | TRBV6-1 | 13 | CASSEEVSYEQYF | TGTGCCAGCAGTGAAGAGGTCTCCTACGAGCAGTACTTC
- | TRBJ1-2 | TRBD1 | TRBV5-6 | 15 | CASSPGTGGNYGYTF | TGTGCCAGCAGCCCGGGGACAGGGGGCAACTATGGCTACACCTTC
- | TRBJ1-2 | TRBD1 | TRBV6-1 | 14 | CASSEGVRGDGYTF | TGTGCCAGCAGTGAAGGGGTCAGGGGGGATGGCTACACCTTC
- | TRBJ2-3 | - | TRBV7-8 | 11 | CASSLVGAQYF | TGTGCCAGCAGCTTGGTGGGGGCGCAGTATTTT
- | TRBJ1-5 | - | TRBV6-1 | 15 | CASSEFDRSNQPQHF | TGTGCCAGCAGTGAATTCGACAGGAGCAATCAGCCCCAGCATTTT
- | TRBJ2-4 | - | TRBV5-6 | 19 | CASSLVGYGQLLAKNIQYF | TGTGCCAGCAGCTTGGTGGGTTATGGACAGCTTCTAGCCAAAAACATTCAGTACTTC
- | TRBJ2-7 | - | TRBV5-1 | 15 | CASSLGGSRSYEQYF | TGCGCCAGCAGCTTGGGGGGATCCCGCTCCTACGAGCAGTACTTC
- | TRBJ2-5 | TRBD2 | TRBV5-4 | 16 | CASSLVASGVQETQYF | TGTGCCAGCAGCTTGGTGGCTAGCGGAGTCCAAGAGACCCAGTACTTC
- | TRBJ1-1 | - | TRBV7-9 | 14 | CASSFRSGNTEAFF | TGTGCCAGCAGCTTTCGGTCGGGGAACACTGAAGCTTTCTTT
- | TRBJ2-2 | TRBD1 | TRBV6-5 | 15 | CASSRQGAGSGELFF | TGTGCCAGCAGCCGGCAGGGGGCAGGGTCCGGGGAGCTGTTTTTT
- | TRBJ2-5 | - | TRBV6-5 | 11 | CASSRFGTQYF | TGTGCCAGCAGTCGTTTTGGGACCCAGTACTTC
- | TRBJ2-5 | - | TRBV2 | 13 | CASRPTGLETQYF | TGTGCCAGCAGGCCAACAGGGTTGGAGACCCAGTACTTC
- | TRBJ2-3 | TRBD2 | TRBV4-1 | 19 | CASSQDLIAGGAGTDTQYF | TGCGCCAGCAGCCAAGATTTAATAGCGGGAGGTGCTGGCACAGATACGCAGTATTTT
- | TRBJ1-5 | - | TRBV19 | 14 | CASKVQGANQPQHF | TGTGCCAGTAAGGTCCAGGGCGCCAATCAGCCCCAGCATTTT
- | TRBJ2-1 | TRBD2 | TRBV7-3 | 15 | CASSPRTSGANDLFF | TGTGCCAGCAGCCCTAGGACTAGCGGGGCGAACGATTTGTTCTTC
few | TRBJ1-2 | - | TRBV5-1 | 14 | CASSLQQLMDGYTF | TGCGCCAGCAGCTTGCAACAACTGATGGATGGCTACACCTTC
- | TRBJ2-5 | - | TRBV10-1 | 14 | CASRTREAQETQYF | TGCGCCAGCAGGACCCGGGAAGCCCAAGAGACCCAGTACTTC
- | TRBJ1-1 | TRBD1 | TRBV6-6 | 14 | CASSSAGGLREAFF | TGTGCCAGCAGTTCCGCAGGGGGGCTGAGGGAAGCTTTCTTT
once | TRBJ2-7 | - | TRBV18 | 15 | CASSPPGLSSYEQYF | TGTGCCAGCTCACCACCAGGGTTAAGCTCCTACGAGCAGTACTTC
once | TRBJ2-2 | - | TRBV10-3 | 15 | CAISEGSAGTGELFF | TGTGCCATCAGTGAGGGCAGCGCGGGCACCGGGGAGCTGTTTTTT
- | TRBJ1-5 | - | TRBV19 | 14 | CASSSRALEQPQHF | TGTGCCAGTAGTTCCCGGGCCTTGGAACAGCCCCAGCATTTT
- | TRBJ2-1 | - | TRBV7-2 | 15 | CASIPWVAAYNEQFF | TGTGCCAGCATCCCTTGGGTAGCGGCGTACAATGAGCAGTTCTTC
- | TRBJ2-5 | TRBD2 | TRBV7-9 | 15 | CASSRTSGSGVAQYF | TGTGCCAGCAGCCGGACTAGCGGGTCGGGGGTAGCCCAGTACTTC
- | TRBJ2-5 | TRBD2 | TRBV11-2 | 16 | CASSLSASGGQETQYF | TGTGCCAGCAGCTTATCTGCTAGCGGGGGACAAGAGACCCAGTACTTC
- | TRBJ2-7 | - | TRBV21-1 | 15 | CASSKVGQRNYEQYF | TGTGCCAGCAGCAAAGTGGGACAGCGGAACTACGAGCAGTACTTC
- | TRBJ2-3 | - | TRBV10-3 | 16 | CAISESARTSTDTQYF | TGTGCCATCAGTGAGTCGGCTAGAACGAGCACAGATACGCAGTATTTT
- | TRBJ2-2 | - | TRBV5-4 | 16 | CASSLAVAVNTGELFF | TGTGCCAGCAGCTTGGCCGTAGCGGTGAACACCGGGGAGCTGTTTTTT
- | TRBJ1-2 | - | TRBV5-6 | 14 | CASSLVGRADGYTF | TGTGCCAGCAGCTTGGTCGGCAGGGCGGATGGCTACACCTTC
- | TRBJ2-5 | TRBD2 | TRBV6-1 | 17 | CASSVGRTSGGEETQYF | TGTGCCAGCAGTGTGGGGAGGACTAGCGGGGGGGAAGAGACCCAGTACTTC
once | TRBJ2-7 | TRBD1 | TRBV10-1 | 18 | CASSALTNPGQESYEQYF | TGCGCCAGCAGCGCCTTAACCAACCCGGGACAGGAGTCCTACGAGCAGTACTTC
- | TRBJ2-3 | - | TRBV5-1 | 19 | CASSLEGRLGLAYTDTQYF | TGCGCCAGCAGCTTGGAAGGTCGTCTGGGGCTAGCGTACACAGATACGCAGTATTTT
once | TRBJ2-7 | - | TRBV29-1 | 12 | CSVEGLTYEQYF | TGCAGCGTTGAAGGGCTTACTTACGAGCAGTACTTC